The rows below give T cell receptor beta chains drawn from one sample of a study of control samples from healthy donors and cancer patients. Here immunoSEQ multiplex PCR was the method, and the copy in TCRdb shows in-frame clones only, minus some. Counted here are approximately 51,000 clones, 75% to 90% occurring once; the ten biggest clones make up roughly a tenth. Specimen: blood. These receptors all come from a man aged 70-80 years in good health. The CDR3 runs from the conserved cysteine through the conserved F or W. A D gene is named only where the DNA matches it firmly. A row's size may be missing; if present it is once, few, many or a size class.

>TRBV5-1|NA|TRBJ2-1|NA
TGCGCCAGCAAAATCCAGGGGATCAACAATGAGCAGTTCTTC
CASKIQGINNEQFF
>TRBV6-1|few|TRBJ2-7|TRBD1
TGTGCCAGCAGTGACCCACCCGGGACAGGGGCCCACGAGCAGTACTTC
CASSDPPGTGAHEQYF
>TRBV19|NA|TRBJ1-3|NA
TGTGCCAGTAGTATCTCGATGGGAAACACCATATATTTT
CASSISMGNTIYF
>TRBV28|NA|TRBJ1-3|NA
TGTGCCAGCAGTTTCCCAGTGGGGGGCTCTGGAAACACCATATATTTT
CASSFPVGGSGNTIYF
>TRBV15|few|TRBJ1-5|NA
TGTGCCACCAGCAGAGATCTGGCGGGGGCCGGGAATCAGCCCCAGCATTTT
CATSRDLAGAGNQPQHF
>TRBV5-1|NA|TRBJ2-1|TRBD2
TGCGCCAGCAGCTTGGCACAAGCGGGAGACGGTGAGCAGTTCTTC
CASSLAQAGDGEQFF
>TRBV7-9|once|TRBJ1-1|NA
TGTGCCAGCAGCTTAAGAAGGAACACTGAAGCTTTCTTT
CASSLRRNTEAFF
>TRBV2|NA|TRBJ1-1|NA
TGTGCCAGCAGTAAGATGAACACTGAAGCTTTCTTT
CASSKMNTEAFF
>TRBV2|NA|TRBJ1-1|TRBD1
TGTGCCAGCAGGGAACGACGTCAGGGGGAAAACACTGAAGCTTTCTTT
CASRERRQGENTEAFF
>TRBV27|NA|TRBJ2-3|NA
TGTGCCAGCAGTTTATCTAGAGGAACAGATACGCAGTATTTT
CASSLSRGTDTQYF
>TRBV24-1|few|TRBJ2-7|TRBD2
TGTGCCACCAGTCAAGCGGGAGCGTATGAGCAGTACTTC
CATSQAGAYEQYF
>TRBV5-1|few|TRBJ1-1|NA
TGCGCCAGCACCCGTGGGGGGGAAGGGGCCACTGAAGCTTTCTTT
CASTRGGEGATEAFF
>TRBV6-5|once|TRBJ2-1|TRBD1
TGTGCCAGCAGTTACTACGGGACAGGGGAAAATGAGCAGTTCTTC
CASSYYGTGENEQFF
>TRBV19|NA|TRBJ1-1|NA
TGTGCCAGTAGGCTCGGGGGAGGGGACACTGAAGCTTTCTTT
CASRLGGGDTEAFF
>TRBV28|NA|TRBJ1-5|NA
TGTGCCAGCGGACGGACCCCCTACAGGGACCTGGAGCCCCAGCATTTT
CASGRTPYRDLEPQHF
>TRBV15|NA|TRBJ2-7|NA
TGTGCCACCAGCAGAGATGTGGCCTCCTACGAGCAGTACTTC
CATSRDVASYEQYF
>TRBV28|NA|TRBJ1-2|NA
TGTGCCAGCAGTTCCCCGTGGCAGGTTGGCCGCTATGGCTACACCTTC
CASSSPWQVGRYGYTF
>TRBV6-5|NA|TRBJ2-2|NA
TGTGCCAGCACCGTCAGCCGGGGTCTCGGGGAGCTGTTTTTT
CASTVSRGLGELFF
>TRBV28|NA|TRBJ2-7|NA
TGTGCCAGCAGCTACCCCGGAATTACTAGCCCCTACGAGCAGTACTTC
CASSYPGITSPYEQYF
>TRBV5-8|NA|TRBJ1-3|NA
TGTGCCAGCAGCTTGGCCATAGGAAACACCATATATTTT
CASSLAIGNTIYF
>TRBV24-1|NA|TRBJ2-1|TRBD2
TGTGCCACCAGGGGACTAGCGGGAGAGAATGAGCAGTTCTTC
CATRGLAGENEQFF
>TRBV19|NA|TRBJ2-4|NA
TGTGCCAGTAGTATAGCGGGAAGGACCAAAAACATTCAGTACTTC
CASSIAGRTKNIQYF
>TRBV5-1|NA|TRBJ2-1|NA
TGCGCCAGCAGCAAGGACAGTACCTACAATGAGCAGTTCTTC
CASSKDSTYNEQFF
>TRBV7-3|NA|TRBJ1-1|NA
TGTGCCAGCAGCCAGGCCGCGAACACTGAAGCTTTCTTT
CASSQAANTEAFF
>TRBV7-9|NA|TRBJ2-7|NA
TGTGCCAGCAGCTTTGTGACACGAAGCTCCTACGAGCAGTACTTC
CASSFVTRSSYEQYF
>TRBV2|NA|TRBJ2-1|NA
TGTGCCAGCAGTGAAGGCAATGAGCAGTTCTTC
CASSEGNEQFF
>TRBV5-4|NA|TRBJ2-1|TRBD2
TGTGCCAGCAGCTCCGGGACTAGCGGGATCTCGGGGAATGAGCAGTTCTTC
CASSSGTSGISGNEQFF
>TRBV7-2|NA|TRBJ1-2|NA
TGTGCCAGCAGCTTAGCGGGGGGGCCAAACTATGGCTACACCTTC
CASSLAGGPNYGYTF
>TRBV19|NA|TRBJ1-1|NA
TGTGCCAGTAGATCCCCCCAGGGAGGGGGCACTGAAGCTTTCTTT
CASRSPQGGGTEAFF
>TRBV4-2|NA|TRBJ2-1|NA
TGTGCCAGCAGCCAAGATCCCGAAAGAGGCGCAACTGAGCAGTTCTTC
CASSQDPERGATEQFF
>TRBV7-9|few|TRBJ2-2|TRBD1
TGTGCCAGCAGCTTGGCCGGGACAGCGAACACCGGGGAGCTGTTTTTT
CASSLAGTANTGELFF
>TRBV28|once|TRBJ1-1|TRBD1
TGTGCCACTTCCCGAAGGACAGGGGGCCTCAACACTGAAGCTTTCTTT
CATSRRTGGLNTEAFF
>TRBV2|NA|TRBJ1-3|NA
TGTGCCAGCAGTGGACAGAGCTCTGGAAACACCATATATTTT
CASSGQSSGNTIYF
>TRBV13|NA|TRBJ1-1|NA
TGTGCCAGCAGCTTAAGTGACGGGACGGAGACTGGGGTTTTCTTT
CASSLSDGTETGVFF
>TRBV9|NA|TRBJ2-5|TRBD2
TGTGCCAGCAGCCCGGGGGCGGGAGGATCGTGGGAGACCCAGTACTTC
CASSPGAGGSWETQYF
>TRBV18|NA|TRBJ2-1|NA
TGTGCCAGCTCACCAACCATGAGGGGTACCTACAATGAGCAGTTCTTC
CASSPTMRGTYNEQFF
>TRBV4-2|NA|TRBJ2-2|TRBD2
TGTGCCAGCAGCCCCGGGGGGGCCAGTGTCGGGGAGCTGTTTTTT
CASSPGGASVGELFF
>TRBV3-1/TRBV3-2|NA|TRBJ2-2|NA
TGTGCCAGCAGCCAAGGACAGTACAGAACCGGGGAGCTGTTTTTT
CASSQGQYRTGELFF
>TRBV3-1/TRBV3-2|NA|TRBJ2-7|NA
TGTGCCAGCAGCCAAAATCCCCTATCACCTTACGAGCAGTACTTC
CASSQNPLSPYEQYF
>TRBV10-3|NA|TRBJ2-3|NA
TGTGCCATCAGGCCCACGGGGGGCTCCACAGATACGCAGTATTTT
CAIRPTGGSTDTQYF
>TRBV27|NA|TRBJ1-2|TRBD1
TGTGCCAGCAGTTTCAAGACCCCTCGACAGGGGTTCGCCTATGGCTACACCTTC
CASSFKTPRQGFAYGYTF
>TRBV7-9|NA|TRBJ1-1|NA
TGTGCCAGCAGCTTAGAGGGGGGGACTGAAGCTTTCTTT
CASSLEGGTEAFF
>TRBV7-2|NA|TRBJ1-3|NA
TGTGCCAGCAGCTTATCCCCTCCAATGGGGGTGGGCGGAAACACCATATATTTT
CASSLSPPMGVGGNTIYF
>TRBV11-3|NA|TRBJ2-5|NA
TGTGCCAGCTCCTCAAGCGGCGAAGAGACCCAGTACTTC
CASSSSGEETQYF
>TRBV24-1|NA|TRBJ2-1|TRBD1
TGTGCCACCAGTGACCCCGGACAGGGGGCAGGCTACAATGAGCAGTTCTTC
CATSDPGQGAGYNEQFF
>TRBV3-1/TRBV3-2|NA|TRBJ1-5|NA
TGTGCCAGCAGCTATAGCAATCAGCCCCAGCATTTT
CASSYSNQPQHF
>TRBV6-5|NA|TRBJ1-5|NA
TGTGCCAGCTTAGCCAGAATGGGCAATCAGCCCCAGCATTTT
CASLARMGNQPQHF
>TRBV11-3|few|TRBJ2-3|TRBD2
TGTGCCAGCAGCTGGGGTGGCGGGAGGGGAGATACGCAGTATTTT
CASSWGGGRGDTQYF
>TRBV28|NA|TRBJ1-3|NA
TGTGCCAGCACCCCCCAGAGCTCTGGAAACACCATATATTTT
CASTPQSSGNTIYF
>TRBV12-3/TRBV12-4|few|TRBJ2-7|NA
TGTGCCAGCTCCTTAGGACTCCTCTACGAGCAGTACTTC
CASSLGLLYEQYF
>TRBV30|NA|TRBJ2-5|TRBD1
TGTGCCTGGAGTCTACAGGGGGCACGGGAGACCCAGTACTTC
CAWSLQGARETQYF
>TRBV2|once|TRBJ1-5|NA
TGTGCCAGCAGTGACCGGGCCGTCAATCAGCCCCAGCATTTT
CASSDRAVNQPQHF
>TRBV7-8|NA|TRBJ2-5|NA
TGTGCCAGCAGCTTAGGGAAGGGTAGTCTCCAAGAGACCCAGTACTTC
CASSLGKGSLQETQYF
>TRBV28|NA|TRBJ2-1|TRBD2
TGTGCCAGCAGTTTAGGAACTAGCGGTTTGGATGAGCAGTTCTTC
CASSLGTSGLDEQFF
>TRBV18|NA|TRBJ2-7|TRBD2
TGTGCCAGCTCACCCCTTAGCGGGGGGGCGGGAGAGCAGTACTTC
CASSPLSGGAGEQYF
>TRBV24-1|NA|TRBJ2-7|TRBD2
TGTGCCACCAGTGATCCCGGGACTAGCGGCTACGAGCAGTACTTC
CATSDPGTSGYEQYF
>TRBV7-6|NA|TRBJ1-1|NA
TGTGCCAGCAGCTCGAGGACCGTTATGAACACTGAAGCTTTCTTT
CASSSRTVMNTEAFF